These 22 T cell receptor beta chains originate from one sample sequenced in a study of T cells in Graves' hyperthyroidism and ophthalmopathy. TCR beta CDR3 regions were amplified from RNA. HTBI primers were the set used in a first-round RT-PCR of the TCR CDR3. TCRdb re-called the multiplex PCR reads through MiXCR, storing one row per CDR3 protein. Of approximately 560,000 distinct CDR3 sequences listed, 46% were seen once; the top ten hold roughly 8.2%. What was sequenced was peripheral blood or thyroid tissue (not recorded which). All receptors derive from a young woman with Graves' hyperthyroidism.

This clonotype was seen at least ten times. This chain connects TRBV10-2 to TRBJ1-6; D not resolved. The CDR3 sequence is 13 residues long. Per the germline V gene, CDR1 is WSHSY and CDR2 is SAAADI. Trimming left V 0 bases short and J 7 bases short, with 4 bases between. This CDR3 is CASSESSNSPLHF. In DNA, the CDR3 is TGCGCCAGCAGTGAGTCATCCAATTCACCCCTCCACTTT.

V usage is TRBV7-2 and J usage is TRBJ2-7, with 10 bases fitting TRBD2. The junction had 3 bases not matched to a gene; V was cut back by 4 bases and J by 3 bases. The CDR3 extends over 14 amino acids. Germline V lookup: CDR1 SGHTA, CDR2 FQGNSA. CDR3 sequence (DNA): TGTGCCAGCAGCTGGGGACTAGCGAGCTACGAGCAGTACTTC. It codes for CASSWGLASYEQYF.

The rearrangement links TRBV2 to TRBJ2-3; D may be TRBD2 (7 bases). Deletions cut 3 bases from V and 5 bases from J, with 15 bases between. The CDR3 has 15 residues. The germline gives CDR1 SNHLY, CDR2 FYNNEI. CDR3 residues: CASSEGAGAEDTQYF. The CDR3 nucleotides read TGTGCCAGCAGTGAGGGGGCGGGAGCTGAAGATACGCAGTATTTT.

In its sample, this clonotype was seen a few times. The chain joins TRBV14 to TRBJ1-1, with D maybe TRBD1 (5 bases). CDR3 length equals 13 residues. The germline CDR1 and CDR2 sequences are SGHDN and FVKESK. The germline V and J ends were trimmed by 1 base and 5 bases, with 8 bases remaining between them. CDR3 residues: CASSQARQTEAFF. The CDR3 DNA is TGTGCCAGCAGCCAAGCCAGACAGACTGAAGCTTTCTTT.

This clonotype was found a few times. This sequence joins TRBV9 and TRBJ1-2; 7 nucleotides align to TRBD1. The CDR3 length is 14 residues. In germline, CDR1 is SGDLS, CDR2 YYNGEE. J was trimmed by 2 bases and V by 7 bases; bases with no gene match: 8. The CDR3 protein is CASGEPTGNYGYTF. Written as DNA, the CDR3 is TGTGCCAGCGGTGAACCGACAGGGAACTATGGCTACACCTTC.

The chain recombines TRBV20-1 with TRBJ2-5; D is unresolved. This CDR3 comprises 15 residues. V lost 2 bases and J lost 4, with 17 bases in between. The germline V gene has CDR1 DFQATT and CDR2 SNEGSKA (reference sequence). In DNA, the CDR3 is TGCAGTGCTAGAATATCGGCCCTAAGGCGAGAGACCCAGTACTTC. Translation gives CSARISALRRETQYF.

This clonotype was seen repeatedly, ten times or more. CDR3 protein: CASSGRQSSGNTIYF. In DNA form, the CDR3 reads TGTGCCAGCAGCGGCAGACAGAGCTCTGGAAACACCATATATTTT. The chain uses TRBV7-9 and TRBJ1-3, with a weak D call TRBD1 (5 bases). Trimming took 5 bases from V and 0 from J, leaving 11 bases between them. The CDR3 spans 15 residues. CDR1 is SEHNR and CDR2 is FQNEAQ in the germline V gene (reference sequence).

The chain couples TRBV7-8 to TRBJ2-7; possible D gene TRBD1, 6 bases. Near its end, the DNA agrees better with TRBJ2-1, so the J call may be wrong. This CDR3 comprises 16 residues. From germline, CDR1 is SGHVS and CDR2 FQNEAQ. The CDR3 protein is CASSLVGQGTLREQFF. The CDR3 coding sequence is TGTGCCAGCAGCTTAGTCGGCCAGGGGACCCTCCGGGAGCAGTTCTTC.

In this sample, this clonotype turned up many times. The V call is TRBV10-3, the J call TRBJ2-5; possibly TRBD2 for D (6 bases). V lost 3 bases and J lost 5, with 19 bases in between. Germline V gene lookup returns CDR1 ENHRY and CDR2 SYGVKD. CDR3 length equals 16 residues. CDR3 DNA: TGTGCCATCAGTGATCAGCACTCCGGAGGGAGGGAGACCCAGTACTTC. Amino acid sequence: CAISDQHSGGRETQYF.

Concerning this clonotype: A much larger clone is a single base away; this may be a read error. The rearrangement uses TRBV29-1 and TRBJ2-7, with TRBD1 matching over 8 bases. This CDR3 is 12 amino acids long. The germline gives CDR1 SQVTM, CDR2 ANQGSEA. The V gene end was trimmed by 6 bases and the J gene end by 9 bases; junction bases not matched to a gene: 10. CDR3 sequence: CSVRTGSHGQYF. CDR3 DNA sequence: TGCAGCGTAAGGACAGGGTCCCACGGGCAGTACTTC.

The chain combines TRBV20-1 with TRBJ1-3, with D possibly matching TRBD1 (5 bases). Trimming cost V 6 bases and J 7 bases, with 19 bases left between them. The CDR3 spans 14 residues. Germline CDR1 DFQATT, CDR2 SNEGSKA (reference sequence). The CDR3 protein is CSAHDAGTLNTIYF. The CDR3 DNA follows: TGCAGTGCCCACGACGCCGGGACTTTGAACACCATATATTTT.

Ten or more counts support this clonotype. The chain uses TRBV29-1 and TRBJ1-1; TRBD1 matches 7 bases. CDR1 SQVTM and CDR2 ANQGSEA come from the germline V gene. The CDR3 loop spans 10 amino acids. The J segment lost 11 bases and the V segment lost 5 bases, leaving 5 bases of the junction unmatched. The CDR3 spells CSVSGTEAFF. CDR3 DNA sequence: TGCAGCGTTTCCGGGACAGAGGCTTTCTTT.

This clonotype was observed a handful of times. CDR3: CASSGTGDEKLFF. In DNA form, the CDR3 reads TGTGCCAGCTCCGGGACAGGGGACGAAAAACTGTTTTTT. The chain carries TRBV13 and TRBJ1-4, with 10 bases matching TRBD1. V lost 8 bases to trimming and J lost 8 bases; unmatched junction nucleotides: 5. From germline, CDR1 is PRHDT and CDR2 FYEKMQ (reference sequence). This CDR3 is 13 amino acids long.

As for this clonotype: This may stem from a read error, because a much larger clone lies one nucleotide away. J is TRBJ1-1 and V is TRBV2; D is unresolved. Germline-derived CDR1 and CDR2 are SNHLY and FYNNEI. The CDR3 is 14 amino acids. V was pared by 3 bases and J by 5 bases, with 13 bases between. The CDR3 nucleotides are TGTGCCAGCAGTGAGGAGAGGGCGCAAACTGAAGCTTTCTTT. Protein: CASSEERAQTEAFF.

This clonotype was found a few times. The chain uses TRBV2 and TRBJ2-5; D is unclear. Per germline, CDR1 SNHLY and CDR2 FYNNEI. CDR3 length equals 15 residues. With 2 bases removed from V and 2 bases from J, the gap between germline ends came to 12 bases. In DNA, the CDR3 is TGTGCCAGCAGTGAACAAGCGAATAGACAAGAGACCCAGTACTTC. Translating gives CASSEQANRQETQYF.

In this sample, this clonotype turned up many times. The germline gene is not matched at one end of the junction; a read error may be the cause. The chain employs TRBV2 and TRBJ1-1; a possible D gene is TRBD1 (6 bases). Germline CDR1 is SNHLY and CDR2 is FYNNEI. The CDR3 length is 14 residues. CDR3 residues: CASATGLGNAEAFF. CDR3 nucleotides: TGTGCCAGCGCAACAGGGTTGGGGAACGCTGAAGCTTTCTTT. The variable domain in full, with the rest retrieved from reference TRBV2 and TRBJ1-1, is EPEVTQTPSHQVTQMGQEVILRCVPISNHLYFYWYRQILGQKVEFLVSFYNNEISEKSEIFDDQFSVERPDGSNFTLKIRSTKLEDSAMYFCASATGLGNAEAFFGQGTRLTVV.

The J gene is TRBJ1-1, the V gene TRBV14; a possible D gene is TRBD1 (6 bases). The CDR3 loop spans 16 amino acids. V shed 4 bases and J shed 1 base, with 16 bases lying between them. Germline CDR1 SGHDN, CDR2 FVKESK. The CDR3 nucleotides are TGTGCCAGCAGCCTAACTAAGGGGGGTAGGAACACTGAAGCTTTCTTT. Amino acids: CASSLTKGGRNTEAFF.

The V gene is TRBV10-3, the J gene TRBJ1-6; D is uncertain. Per the germline V gene, CDR1 is ENHRY and CDR2 is SYGVKD. This CDR3 is built from 15 residues. The V end lost 5 bases, the J end lost 10 bases, and 18 bases lay between the germline ends. The CDR3 loop reads CAISPLEGRESPLHF. For the CDR3, the DNA is TGTGCCATCAGTCCCCTCGAGGGAAGGGAATCACCCCTCCACTTT.

DNA for the CDR3: TGTGCCAGCAGCTTAATGCCAGGGGGCAAAGAAAAACTGTTTTTT. Encoded protein: CASSLMPGGKEKLFF. The chain couples TRBV11-3 to TRBJ1-4, with 8 nucleotides matching TRBD1. After removal of 2 bases from V and 8 bases from J, the junction contained 7 bases not matched to a gene. This CDR3 is built from 15 residues. Germline CDR1 SGHNT, CDR2 YENEEA. Variable domain in full (rest from reference TRBV11-3 and TRBJ1-4): EAGVVQSPRYKIIEKKQPVAFWCNPISGHNTLYWYLQNLGQGPELLIRYENEEAVDDSQLPKDRFSAERLKGVDSTLKIQPAELGDSAVYLCASSLMPGGKEKLFFGSGTQLSVL.

The chain joins TRBV7-9 to TRBJ2-7; D might be TRBD1 (5 bases). There are 15 residues in the CDR3. Germline CDR1 reads SEHNR; CDR2 reads FQNEAQ (reference sequence). V lost 5 bases and J 2 bases, leaving 16 bases between the germline ends. Here the CDR3 reads CASSPKGPGTYEQYF. For the CDR3, the DNA is TGTGCCAGCAGCCCCAAGGGGCCAGGGACCTACGAGCAGTACTTC.

This clonotype has just a few counts. The rearrangement joins TRBV25-1 to TRBJ2-6; the D is unclear. The V end was cut by 6 bases, the J end by 4 bases, with 16 bases between. Germline CDR1 MGHDK, CDR2 SYGVNS. This CDR3 contains 16 residues. This CDR3 reads CASSQVLFRGANVLTF. For the CDR3, the DNA is TGTGCCAGCAGCCAAGTTTTGTTCCGAGGGGCCAACGTCCTGACTTTC.

The rearrangement joins TRBV4-1 to TRBJ2-5; D is unresolved. CDR3 length: 14 amino acids. Trimming shortened V by 4 bases and J by 5 bases, and 14 bases separated the two germline ends. Germline V gene lookup returns CDR1 MGHRA and CDR2 YSYEKL. Written as DNA, the CDR3 is TGCGCCAGCAGCCGCAGCACAGAGGACGAGACCCAGTACTTC. Translated: CASSRSTEDETQYF.